One and the same sample provided the 7 T cell receptor beta chains below, sequenced in a study of T cell responses to AZD1222 COVID-19 vaccine. Produced via immunoSEQ multiplex PCR; TCRdb's table is partial and in-frame only. The profile shows roughly 100,000 clones, 88% of them singletons. The sample was peripheral blood, taken on day 0 of AZD1222 vaccination. These receptor sequences come from an adult in good health.

The V call is TRBV2, the J call TRBJ1-6, with 10 positions matching TRBD1. The germline V gene encodes CDR1 SNHLY and CDR2 FYNNEI. The CDR3 sequence is 16 residues long. With 4 bases clipped from V and 7 bases from J, the junction kept 7 bases outside the gene matches. CDR3 in amino acids: CASSGRGQGGNSPLHF. CDR3 sequence (DNA): TGTGCCAGCAGTGGGAGAGGACAGGGGGGGAATTCACCCCTCCACTTT.

This clone occurred once. In nucleotides, the CDR3 is TGTGCCAGCAAGGCAGGGTGGACCGGGGAGCTGTTTTTT. Protein product: CASKAGWTGELFF. This chain uses TRBV28 with TRBJ2-2, with TRBD1 as a possible D gene (5 bases). The germline V gene has CDR1 MDHEN and CDR2 SYDVKM. This CDR3 contains 13 residues. The ends were cut back, 7 bases at V and 5 bases at J, with 11 bases in the middle.

With respect to this clone: Other DNA sequences of this sample code for an identical CDR3. The chain employs TRBV9 and TRBJ1-3; 7 bases match TRBD1. This CDR3 is 15 amino acids long. V lost 2 bases and J lost 0; bases outside the gene matches: 2. Germline CDR1 SGDLS, CDR2 YYNGEE. CDR3 nucleotide sequence: TGTGCCAGCAGCGTGGAGGGGGCCTCTGGAAACACCATATATTTT. Translated: CASSVEGASGNTIYF.

Written as DNA, the CDR3 is TGTGCCAGCAGTTACTCCGGGGGGGCGAATTCACCCCTCCACTTT. Encoded protein: CASSYSGGANSPLHF. The chain couples TRBV6-5 to TRBJ1-6; D may be TRBD1 (6 bases). Deletions cut 0 bases from V and 7 bases from J, with 10 bases between. The CDR3 contains 15 residues. CDR1 is MNHEY and CDR2 is SVGAGI in the germline V gene.

The table lists this clone with a few counts. The genes are TRBV27 and TRBJ1-1; D is unclear. V lost 3 bases and J 0 bases, leaving 17 bases between the germline ends. Germline values: CDR1 MNHEY, CDR2 SMNVEV (reference sequence). The CDR3 consists of 17 residues. CDR3 region: CASSFLSAELMNTEAFF. In DNA, the CDR3 is TGTGCCAGCAGTTTCCTTTCGGCAGAACTTATGAACACTGAAGCTTTCTTT.

The CDR3 DNA sequence: TGTGCCAGCAGTTCCGGCCGGACAGGGTATGAAAAACTGTTTTTT. Translated, it gives CASSSGRTGYEKLFF. This chain connects TRBV6-5 to TRBJ1-4; TRBD1 agrees at 8 bases. V lost 4 bases and J lost 6; bases outside the gene matches: 7. Germline lookup yields CDR1 MNHEY and CDR2 SVGAGI. This CDR3 contains 15 residues.

The V call is TRBV18, the J call TRBJ1-5; 9 bases line up with TRBD1. J gave up 6 bases and V 0 bases, and 9 bases lay outside the gene matches. Germline CDR1 KGHSH, CDR2 LQKENI. This CDR3 region has 17 residues. The CDR3 DNA is TGTGCCAGCTCACCACCTCGAATACAGGGGGCGGGTCAGCCCCAGCATTTT. Translation gives CASSPPRIQGAGQPQHF. The full variable domain, completed using reference TRBV18 and TRBJ1-5, is NAGVMQNPRHLVRRRGQEARLRCSPMKGHSHVYWYRQLPEEGLKFMVYLQKENIIDESGMPKERFSAEFPKEGPSILRIQQVVRGDSAAYFCASSPPRIQGAGQPQHFGDGTRLSIL.